This T cell receptor beta chain appears in the sequencing data of a study of OX40 agonist ivuxolimab in advanced cancers. This clone came up once. The repertoire was sequenced with immunoSEQ multiplex PCR; TCRdb's copy has only in-frame clones and lacks some. The sample lists 96,000 or so clones; under 85% were seen once. The CDR3 has 15 amino acids. Per germline, CDR1 SGDLS and CDR2 YYNGEE. V was clipped by 0 bases and J by 2 bases, with 9 bases between them. The source was CD4+ or CD8+ T cells sorted from blood, collected in a trial of the OX40 agonist ivuxolimab. V and J are TRBV9 and TRBJ2-1, with a tentative D call TRBD2 (5 bases). The clonotype was recovered from an adult with an advanced solid tumor such as melanoma, head and neck, liver or kidney cancer. In DNA form, the CDR3 reads TGTGCCAGCAGCGTAGGGGGAGTGGCCTACAATGAGCAGTTCTTC. Residues: CASSVGGVAYNEQFF.